This T cell receptor (beta chain) comes out of a study of cytomegalovirus exposure and HLA in healthy donors. The PCR ran on 60 Vbeta and 13 Jbeta primers. TCRdb's copy holds only in-frame clones and misses some; the assay was immunoSEQ multiplex PCR. The data contain tens of thousands of clones, around 75% of them singletons. Worth noting for this clone: At one end the junction does not follow the germline gene, possibly because of a read error. Other nucleotide sequences from this sample produce the same CDR3.

Sequencing used PBMCs. The receptor was isolated from a man in his 60s in good health and CMV-seropositive.

The CDR3 protein is CATSRGGGSDGNTEAFF. The CDR3 DNA reads TGTGCCACCAGCAGAGGGGGAGGGTCCGACGGGAACACCGAAGCTTTCTTT. The J gene is TRBJ1-1, the V gene TRBV15; D gene ambiguous. Germline V gene data show CDR1 as LNHNV and CDR2 as YYDKDF (reference sequence). This CDR3 is built from 17 residues.